The text below deals with one T cell receptor beta chain. What it binds is not known. These data are taken from a study of Ad26.COV2.S vaccination and SARS-CoV-2 variants. In the study overall: Sample donor was a member of the COV1001 Ad26.COV2.S trial arm. Ad26.COV2.S, an intramuscular injection, was given once or twice 56 days apart. Overall study findings and caveats: Vaccine and placebo groups showed comparable non-spike TCR breadth.

The CDR3 extends over 16 amino acids. After removal of 6 bases from V and 1 base from J, the junction contained 8 bases not matched to a gene. From germline, CDR1 is ENHRY and CDR2 SYGVKD. Repertoires were generated with immunoSEQ multiplex PCR, while TCRdb's copy carries only in-frame clones and drops some. The sample lists approximately 400,000 clones; 70% to 90% were seen once. Described treatment: roughly 18 received Ad26.COV2.S at low or high dose, single or two shots; 5 received placebo; per-sample allocation not given. Day 63 after the first vaccine or placebo injection was the time point for sampling.

The TCR originated in a person between 18 and 59 years old who received the Ad26.COV2.S COVID-19 vaccine or a placebo. The chain carries TRBV10-3 and TRBJ2-7; TRBD1 aligns across 11 bases. The source material was peripheral blood, sampled in a trial of Ad26.COV2.S vaccine versus placebo. The CDR3 DNA sequence: TGTGCCATCAGCCACGTGGACAGGGGGCTTTCCTACGAGCAGTACTTC. Translated, it gives CAISHVDRGLSYEQYF.